This T cell receptor (beta chain) was sequenced in a study of T cell responses to AZD1222 COVID-19 vaccine. The CDR3 contains 14 residues. CDR1 is SNHLY and CDR2 is FYNNEI in the germline V gene. J lost 5 bases, V lost 5 bases, and 6 bases had no gene match. Study conclusions and caveats: Repertoires were sampled only after the peak T cell response. Across spike, vaccine-associated CD4 TCRs were found, dominant at 160-218 and 743-854.

Sequencing used immunoSEQ multiplex PCR; TCRdb keeps in-frame clones, though not all of them. This sample has under 85,000 clones, with 90% found just once. In regard to this clone: No antigen is known for it.

Material: peripheral blood, obtained 28 days after the second AZD1222 dose. The TCR was taken from an adult who received the AZD1222 COVID-19 vaccine. The rearrangement uses TRBV2 and TRBJ2-3, with 8 bases aligning to TRBD2. CDR3 sequence (DNA): TGTGCCAGCAGTCTCACCCGGGGGGGAGATACGCAGTATTTT. It codes for CASSLTRGGDTQYF.